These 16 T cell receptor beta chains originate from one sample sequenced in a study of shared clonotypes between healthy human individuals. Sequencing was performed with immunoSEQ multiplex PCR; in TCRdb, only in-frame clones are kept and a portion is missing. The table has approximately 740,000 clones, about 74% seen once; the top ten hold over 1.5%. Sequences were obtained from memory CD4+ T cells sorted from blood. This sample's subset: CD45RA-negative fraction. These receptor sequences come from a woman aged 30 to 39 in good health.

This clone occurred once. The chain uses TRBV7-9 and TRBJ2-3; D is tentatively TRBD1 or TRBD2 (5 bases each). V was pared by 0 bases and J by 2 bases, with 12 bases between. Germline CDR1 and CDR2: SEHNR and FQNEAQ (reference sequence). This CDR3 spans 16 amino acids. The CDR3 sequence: CASSLAGRTFTDTQYF. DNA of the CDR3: TGTGCCAGCAGCTTAGCGGGGCGGACTTTCACAGATACGCAGTATTTT.

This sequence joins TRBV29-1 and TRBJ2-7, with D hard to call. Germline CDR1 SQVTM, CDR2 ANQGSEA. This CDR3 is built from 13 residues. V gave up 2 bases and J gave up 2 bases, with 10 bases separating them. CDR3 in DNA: TGCAGCGTTGAACTGTCTGGTACCTACGAGCAGTACTTC. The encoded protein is CSVELSGTYEQYF.

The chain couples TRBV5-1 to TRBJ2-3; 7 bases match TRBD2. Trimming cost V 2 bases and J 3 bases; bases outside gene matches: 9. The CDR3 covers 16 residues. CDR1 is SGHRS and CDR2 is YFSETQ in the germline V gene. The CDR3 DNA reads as TGCGCCAGCAGCTTAGGACGGGGCGGGAGAACAGATACGCAGTATTTT. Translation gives CASSLGRGGRTDTQYF.

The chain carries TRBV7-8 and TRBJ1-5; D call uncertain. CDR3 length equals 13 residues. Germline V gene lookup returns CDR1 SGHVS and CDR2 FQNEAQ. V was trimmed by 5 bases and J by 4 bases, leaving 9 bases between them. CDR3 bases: TGTGCCAGCAGCCCCCTCGATAATCAGCCCCAGCATTTT. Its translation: CASSPLDNQPQHF. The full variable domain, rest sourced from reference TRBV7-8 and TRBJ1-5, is GAGVSQSPRYKVAKRGQDVALRCDPISGHVSLFWYQQALGQGPEFLTYFQNEAQLDKSGLPSDRFFAERPEGSVSTLKIQRTQQEDSAVYLCASSPLDNQPQHFGDGTRLSIL.

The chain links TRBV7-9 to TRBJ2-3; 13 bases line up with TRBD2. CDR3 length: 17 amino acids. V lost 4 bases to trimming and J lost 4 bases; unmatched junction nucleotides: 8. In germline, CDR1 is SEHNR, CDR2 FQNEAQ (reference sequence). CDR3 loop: CASSWGRTSGSSDTQYF. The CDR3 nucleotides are TGTGCCAGCAGCTGGGGGAGGACTAGCGGGAGCTCAGATACGCAGTATTTT.

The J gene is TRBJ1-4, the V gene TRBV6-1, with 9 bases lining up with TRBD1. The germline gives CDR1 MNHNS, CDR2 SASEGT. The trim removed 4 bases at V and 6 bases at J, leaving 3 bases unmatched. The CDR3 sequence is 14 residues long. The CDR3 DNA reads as TGTGCCAGCAGTGCAGGACAGGGGTATGAAAAACTGTTTTTT. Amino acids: CASSAGQGYEKLFF.

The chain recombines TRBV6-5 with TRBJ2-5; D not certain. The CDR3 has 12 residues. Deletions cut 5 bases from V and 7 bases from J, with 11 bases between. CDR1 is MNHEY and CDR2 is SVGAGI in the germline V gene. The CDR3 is CASSKSHGTQYF. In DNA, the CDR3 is TGTGCCAGCAGTAAATCCCACGGGACCCAGTACTTC.

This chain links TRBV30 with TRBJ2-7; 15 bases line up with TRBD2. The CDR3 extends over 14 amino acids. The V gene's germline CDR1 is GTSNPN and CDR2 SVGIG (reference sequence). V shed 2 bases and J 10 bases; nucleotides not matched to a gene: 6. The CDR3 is CAWSPWTSGRAQYF. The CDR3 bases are TGTGCCTGGAGTCCATGGACTAGCGGGAGGGCCCAGTACTTC.

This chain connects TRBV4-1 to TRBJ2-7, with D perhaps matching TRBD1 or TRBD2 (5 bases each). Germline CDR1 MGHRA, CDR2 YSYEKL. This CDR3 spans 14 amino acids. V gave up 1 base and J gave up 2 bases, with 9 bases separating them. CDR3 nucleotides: TGCGCCAGCAGCCAAGGAGAGGGGCCCTACGAGCAGTACTTC. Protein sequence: CASSQGEGPYEQYF.

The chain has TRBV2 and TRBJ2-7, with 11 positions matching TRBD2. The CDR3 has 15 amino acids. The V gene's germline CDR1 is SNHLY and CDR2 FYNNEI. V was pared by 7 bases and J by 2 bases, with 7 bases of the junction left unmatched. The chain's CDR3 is CASTIGLAGTYEQYF. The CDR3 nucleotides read TGTGCCAGCACCATCGGACTAGCGGGCACCTACGAGCAGTACTTC. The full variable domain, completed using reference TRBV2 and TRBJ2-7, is EPEVTQTPSHQVTQMGQEVILRCVPISNHLYFYWYRQILGQKVEFLVSFYNNEISEKSEIFDDQFSVERPDGSNFTLKIRSTKLEDSAMYFCASTIGLAGTYEQYFGPGTRLTVT.

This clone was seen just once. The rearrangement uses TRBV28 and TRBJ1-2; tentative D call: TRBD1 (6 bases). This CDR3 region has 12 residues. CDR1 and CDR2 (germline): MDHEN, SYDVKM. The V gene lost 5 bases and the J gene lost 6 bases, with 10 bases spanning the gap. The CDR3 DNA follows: TGTGCCAGCAGTCCACAGGGAAATGGCTACACCTTC. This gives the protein CASSPQGNGYTF.

The CDR3 bases are TGCGCCAGCAGCACCGACCCCATTTACGAGCAGTACTTC. Translating it yields CASSTDPIYEQYF. The rearrangement joins TRBV5-1 to TRBJ2-7; D unresolved. This CDR3 region has 13 residues. V lost 4 bases and J 4 bases, leaving 12 bases between the germline ends. Germline values: CDR1 SGHRS, CDR2 YFSETQ.

The CDR3 loop is CSVASSRVRYTF. The CDR3 bases are TGCAGCGTTGCTTCCTCAAGGGTCCGCTACACCTTC. J is TRBJ1-2 and V is TRBV29-1, with D unresolved. The CDR3 totals 12 residues. Trimming pared 4 bases from V and 9 bases from J, leaving 15 bases between. In germline, CDR1 is SQVTM, CDR2 ANQGSEA. Full variable domain (remainder filled in from reference TRBV29-1 and TRBJ1-2): SAVISQKPSRDICQRGTSLTIQCQVDSQVTMMFWYRQQPGQSLTLIATANQGSEATYESGFVIDKFPISRPNLTFSTLTVSNMSPEDSSIYLCSVASSRVRYTFGSGTRLTVV.

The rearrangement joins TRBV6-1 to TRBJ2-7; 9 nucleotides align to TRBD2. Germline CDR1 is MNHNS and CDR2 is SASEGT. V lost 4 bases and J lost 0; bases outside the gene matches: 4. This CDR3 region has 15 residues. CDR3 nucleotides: TGTGCCAGCAGTGTAGGAGCGGGAGGCTCCTACGAGCAGTACTTC. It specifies CASSVGAGGSYEQYF.

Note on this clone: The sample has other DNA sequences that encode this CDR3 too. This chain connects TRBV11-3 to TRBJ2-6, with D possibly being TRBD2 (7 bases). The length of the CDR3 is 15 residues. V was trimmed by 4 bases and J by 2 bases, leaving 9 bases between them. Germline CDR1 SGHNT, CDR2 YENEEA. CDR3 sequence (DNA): TGTGCCAGCAGCTCGGGGGGCGCTGGGGCCAACGTCCTGACTTTC. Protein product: CASSSGGAGANVLTF.

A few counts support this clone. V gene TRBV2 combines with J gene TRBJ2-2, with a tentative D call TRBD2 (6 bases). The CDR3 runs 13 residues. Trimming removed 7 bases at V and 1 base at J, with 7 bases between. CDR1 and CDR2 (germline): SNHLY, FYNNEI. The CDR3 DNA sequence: TGTGCCAGCAAGGAGGGGAACACCGGGGAGCTGTTTTTT. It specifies CASKEGNTGELFF. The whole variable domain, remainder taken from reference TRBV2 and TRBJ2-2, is EPEVTQTPSHQVTQMGQEVILRCVPISNHLYFYWYRQILGQKVEFLVSFYNNEISEKSEIFDDQFSVERPDGSNFTLKIRSTKLEDSAMYFCASKEGNTGELFFGEGSRLTVL.